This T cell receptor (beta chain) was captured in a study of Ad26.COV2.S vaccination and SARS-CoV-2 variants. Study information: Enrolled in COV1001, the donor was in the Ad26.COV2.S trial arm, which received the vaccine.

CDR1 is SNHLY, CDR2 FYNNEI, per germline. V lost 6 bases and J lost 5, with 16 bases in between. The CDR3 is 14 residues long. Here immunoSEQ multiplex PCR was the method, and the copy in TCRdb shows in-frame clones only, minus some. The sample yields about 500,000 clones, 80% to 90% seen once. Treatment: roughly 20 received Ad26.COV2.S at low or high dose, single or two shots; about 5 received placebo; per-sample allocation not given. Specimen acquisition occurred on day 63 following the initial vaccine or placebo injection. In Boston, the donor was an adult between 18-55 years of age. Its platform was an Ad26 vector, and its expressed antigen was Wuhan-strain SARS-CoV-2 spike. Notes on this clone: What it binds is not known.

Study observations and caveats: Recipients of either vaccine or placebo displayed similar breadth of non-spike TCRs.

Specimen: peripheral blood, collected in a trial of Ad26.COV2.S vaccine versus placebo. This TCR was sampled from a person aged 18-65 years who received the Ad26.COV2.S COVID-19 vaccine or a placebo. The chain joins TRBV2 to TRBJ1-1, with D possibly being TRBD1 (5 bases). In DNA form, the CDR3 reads TGTGCCAGCAGCATCACCTCAGGGTTTACTGAAGCTTTCTTT. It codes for CASSITSGFTEAFF.